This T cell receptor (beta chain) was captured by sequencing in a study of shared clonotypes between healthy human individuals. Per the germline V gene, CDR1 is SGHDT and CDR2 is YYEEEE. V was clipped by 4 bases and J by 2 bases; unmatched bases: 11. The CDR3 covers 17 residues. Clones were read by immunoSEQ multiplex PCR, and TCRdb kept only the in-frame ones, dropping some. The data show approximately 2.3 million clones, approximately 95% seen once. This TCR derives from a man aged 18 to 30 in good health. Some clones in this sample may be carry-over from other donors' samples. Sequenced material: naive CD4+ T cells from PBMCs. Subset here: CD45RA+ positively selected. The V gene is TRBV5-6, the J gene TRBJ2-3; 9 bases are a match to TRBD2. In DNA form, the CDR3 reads TGTGCCAGCAGCGGTGCCGGACTAGCGTTTCTCACAGATACGCAGTATTTT. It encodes CASSGAGLAFLTDTQYF.